These 32 T cell receptor beta chains originate from one sample sequenced in a study of OX40 agonist ivuxolimab in advanced cancers. Produced via immunoSEQ multiplex PCR; TCRdb's table is partial and in-frame only. The table has about 22,000 clones, roughly 90% seen once. This sample comprised CD4+ or CD8+ T cells sorted from blood, obtained in a trial of the OX40 agonist ivuxolimab. Every receptor here comes from an adult with an advanced solid tumor such as melanoma, head and neck, liver or kidney cancer.

The chain employs TRBV7-9 and TRBJ1-4; no clear D. This CDR3 spans 16 amino acids. Between the trimmed V and J ends, which lost 5 bases and 8 bases, there was a span of 21 bases. Germline CDR1 reads SEHNR; CDR2 reads FQNEAQ (reference sequence). Here the CDR3 DNA reads TGTGCCAGCAGCCCCACTGGCGCGGGGTCGAAGGAAAAACTGTTTTTT. Translation: CASSPTGAGSKEKLFF.

The CDR3 loop reads CASSPLYSYEQYF. In nucleotides, the CDR3 is TGTGCCAGCAGCCCTCTTTACTCCTACGAGCAGTACTTC. The chain uses TRBV7-6 and TRBJ2-7; no firm D call. CDR1 and CDR2 from the germline V gene are SGHVS and FNYEAQ. V was pared by 5 bases and J by 0 bases, with 8 bases between. The CDR3 contains 13 residues.

The gene calls are TRBV4-3 and TRBJ2-3; no reliable D call. V gave up 4 bases and J gave up 0 bases, with 5 bases separating them. The CDR3 sequence is 13 residues long. CDR1 LGHNA and CDR2 YSLEER come from the germline V gene. CDR3 region: CASSPDSTDTQYF. Written as DNA, the CDR3 is TGCGCCAGCAGCCCCGATAGCACAGATACGCAGTATTTT.

V is TRBV7-2 and J is TRBJ1-2; 7 nucleotides line up with TRBD1. The CDR3 sequence is 13 residues long. The J segment lost 2 bases and the V segment lost 5 bases, leaving 2 bases of the junction unmatched. The V gene's germline CDR1 is SGHTA and CDR2 FQGNSA. CDR3 loop: CASSQGQNYGYTF. The CDR3 DNA reads as TGTGCCAGCAGCCAGGGACAGAACTATGGCTACACCTTC.

This chain links TRBV5-6 with TRBJ1-5; TRBD1 aligns across 9 bases. The CDR3 runs 16 residues. Looked up from germline, CDR1 is SGHDT and CDR2 is YYEEEE. The ends lost 4 bases at V and 6 bases at J; junction bases unmatched: 11. This CDR3 reads CASSLQGQGYSQPQHF. The DNA of the CDR3 is TGTGCCAGCAGCCTTCAGGGACAGGGTTATAGTCAGCCCCAGCATTTT.

This rearrangement joins TRBV4-2 to TRBJ2-1; 7 positions agree with TRBD2. The CDR3 is 17 amino acids. The V gene's germline CDR1 is LGHNA and CDR2 YNFKEQ. The V segment lost 4 bases and the J segment 10 bases; nucleotides outside the gene matches: 19. The CDR3 reads CASSPEKYRDYQSEQFF. In DNA, the CDR3 is TGTGCCAGCAGCCCCGAAAAATACCGGGACTACCAATCCGAGCAGTTCTTC.

This chain connects TRBV7-9 to TRBJ2-1; 8 bases fit TRBD2. The length of the CDR3 is 13 residues. Unmatched junction bases numbered 7, after V lost 6 bases and J lost 9 bases. The germline V gene encodes CDR1 SEHNR and CDR2 FQNEAQ (reference sequence). CDR3 sequence: CASSVSGRSEQFF. The CDR3 nucleotides are TGTGCCAGCAGTGTCAGCGGGAGAAGTGAGCAGTTCTTC.

V is TRBV4-1 and J is TRBJ2-5, with D perhaps TRBD1 (6 bases). Germline assignment: CDR1 MGHRA and CDR2 YSYEKL. V lost 1 base to trimming and J lost 2 bases, with 14 bases between them. The CDR3 consists of 16 residues. This CDR3 reads CASSQVGRGWQETQYF. The CDR3 nucleotides read TGCGCCAGCAGCCAAGTCGGCAGGGGCTGGCAAGAGACCCAGTACTTC.

The rearrangement links TRBV12-5 to TRBJ2-1, with 11 bases lining up with TRBD2. There are 15 residues in the CDR3. V was pared by 7 bases and J by 6 bases, with 8 bases of the junction left unmatched. Germline CDR1 reads LGHNT; CDR2 reads FRNRAP. The CDR3 bases are TGTGCTAGTGCTCTACTAGCGGGGGACGTCAATGAGCAGTTCTTC. Amino acid sequence: CASALLAGDVNEQFF.

V gene TRBV27 combines with J gene TRBJ1-1, with D unclear. The CDR3 has 13 residues. V was pared by 2 bases and J by 2 bases, with 6 bases between. Germline V gene data show CDR1 as MNHEY and CDR2 as SMNVEV (reference sequence). The CDR3 loop is CASSLGHNTEAFF. The CDR3 DNA is TGTGCCAGCAGTTTAGGGCACAACACTGAAGCTTTCTTT.

The table lists this clone with a few counts. V gene TRBV30 combines with J gene TRBJ1-1; D remains unclear. This CDR3 is built from 13 residues. Germline values: CDR1 GTSNPN, CDR2 SVGIG (reference sequence). Trimming took 1 base from V and 1 from J, leaving 7 bases between them. The CDR3, as DNA: TGTGCCTGGAGTGCCCACAAGAACACTGAAGCTTTCTTT. The encoded protein is CAWSAHKNTEAFF.

The chain uses TRBV6-5 and TRBJ1-3; D is ambiguous. V lost 2 bases, J lost 1 base, and 6 bases lay in between. Germline CDR1 MNHEY, CDR2 SVGAGI. The CDR3 totals 14 residues. CDR3 loop: CASSYGQSGNTIYF. Written as DNA, the CDR3 is TGTGCCAGCAGTTACGGGCAGTCTGGAAACACCATATATTTT.

The chain has TRBV30 and TRBJ2-3; D perhaps matches TRBD2 (6 bases). CDR1 is GTSNPN and CDR2 is SVGIG in the germline V gene (reference sequence). The CDR3 runs 19 residues. Trimming removed 2 bases at V and 2 bases at J, with 26 bases between. The CDR3, as DNA: TGTGCCTGGAGTCCTATGCGTTCCCGGGCGGGAACCTTCACAGATACGCAGTATTTT. The encoded protein is CAWSPMRSRAGTFTDTQYF.

This chain connects TRBV19 to TRBJ1-2, with D unresolved. From germline, CDR1 is LNHDA and CDR2 SQIVND (reference sequence). V shed 6 bases and J shed 14 bases, with 31 bases lying between them. There are 16 residues in the CDR3. The CDR3 region has the DNA TGTGCCAGTAGGACCCACGGGCAGCCCCCTTTGTTGGTAGGGACCTTC. It specifies CASRTHGQPPLLVGTF.

The sample holds one count of this clone. The gene calls are TRBV30 and TRBJ1-1, with D uncertain. Trimming pared 3 bases from V and 0 bases from J, leaving 8 bases between. CDR3 length: 13 amino acids. Germline-derived CDR1 and CDR2 are GTSNPN and SVGIG (reference sequence). The CDR3 DNA reads as TGTGCCTGGAGCACCTTAGTGAACACTGAAGCTTTCTTT. Translating gives CAWSTLVNTEAFF.

This chain connects TRBV7-2 to TRBJ2-7; D unresolved. With 5 bases removed from V and 7 bases from J, the gap between germline ends came to 12 bases. Per germline, CDR1 SGHTA and CDR2 FQGNSA. The CDR3 is 12 amino acids. CDR3 amino acids: CASSPGFGEQYF. Written as DNA, the CDR3 is TGTGCCAGCAGCCCCGGATTTGGTGAGCAGTACTTC.

This chain connects TRBV6-5 to TRBJ1-4; D remains ambiguous. Trimming pared 4 bases from V and 0 bases from J, leaving 12 bases between. This CDR3 has 16 amino acids. Germline V gene lookup returns CDR1 MNHEY and CDR2 SVGAGI. CDR3 in DNA: TGTGCCAGCAGTTTCGGTGCAAAAACAACTAATGAAAAACTGTTTTTT. Amino acid sequence: CASSFGAKTTNEKLFF.

The genes are TRBV10-1 and TRBJ2-1, with D unclear. Trimming shortened V by 0 bases and J by 7 bases, and 4 bases separated the two germline ends. The CDR3 length is 12 residues. Germline loops: CDR1 WNHNN, CDR2 SYGVQD (reference sequence). The CDR3 nucleotides are TGCGCCAGCAGTGAGTCGTGGAATGAGCAGTTCTTC. Translating it yields CASSESWNEQFF.

The chain is built from TRBV11-2 and TRBJ2-2; D is undetermined. V was shortened by 1 base and J by 7 bases, with 7 bases between the two germline ends. This CDR3 has 13 amino acids. Germline-derived CDR1 and CDR2 are SGHAT and FQNNGV. The CDR3 DNA sequence: TGTGCCAGCAGCTTAGTCAGGCTCGGGGAGCTGTTTTTT. It codes for CASSLVRLGELFF.

This chain connects TRBV27 to TRBJ1-6; 8 bases line up with TRBD1. V shed 6 bases and J 5 bases; nucleotides not matched to a gene: 15. This CDR3 region has 18 residues. CDR1 is MNHEY, CDR2 SMNVEV, per germline (reference sequence). For the CDR3, the DNA is TGTGCCAGCAGACCTGAAGCCGGGACAGGCCCTCATAATTCACCCCTCCACTTT. Amino acids: CASRPEAGTGPHNSPLHF.

In this sample, this clone turned up once. This rearrangement joins TRBV7-9 to TRBJ2-7; no firm D call. The CDR3 contains 11 residues. The germline CDR1 and CDR2 sequences are SEHNR and FQNEAQ (reference sequence). V gave up 3 bases and J gave up 5 bases, with 5 bases separating them. CDR3 in amino acids: CASSFSDEQYF. The CDR3 DNA sequence: TGTGCCAGCAGCTTTTCGGACGAGCAGTACTTC.

J is TRBJ2-1 and V is TRBV27, with D maybe TRBD2 (6 bases). V shed 2 bases and J shed 2 bases, with 19 bases lying between them. The CDR3 length is 18 residues. The germline gives CDR1 MNHEY, CDR2 SMNVEV (reference sequence). The CDR3 loop is CASSLKGPGSKTYNEQFF. The CDR3 DNA reads TGTGCCAGCAGTTTAAAGGGCCCCGGGAGTAAGACCTACAATGAGCAGTTCTTC.

This rearrangement joins TRBV19 to TRBJ1-1, with D hard to call. The germline V and J ends were trimmed by 0 bases and 7 bases, with 9 bases remaining between them. CDR1 and CDR2 (germline): LNHDA, SQIVND (reference sequence). This CDR3 spans 13 amino acids. The CDR3 loop reads CASSIDRGVEAFF. In DNA form, the CDR3 reads TGTGCCAGTAGTATAGATCGAGGAGTTGAAGCTTTCTTT.

The rearrangement links TRBV15 to TRBJ1-2; the D is unclear. V was trimmed by 3 bases and J by 0 bases, leaving 8 bases between them. CDR3 length: 14 amino acids. CDR1 LNHNV and CDR2 YYDKDF come from the germline V gene (reference sequence). The CDR3 region is CATSSRRTNYGYTF. The CDR3 DNA sequence: TGTGCCACCAGCAGTAGACGGACTAACTATGGCTACACCTTC.

This clone occurred once. This rearrangement joins TRBV25-1 to TRBJ2-7, with TRBD2 matching over 14 bases. Germline CDR1 is MGHDK and CDR2 is SYGVNS. Trimming cost V 4 bases and J 3 bases; bases outside gene matches: 8. There are 17 residues in the CDR3. CDR3 region: CASSGPGTSGSGYEQYF. The CDR3 coding sequence is TGTGCCAGCAGTGGACCCGGGACTAGCGGGAGTGGCTACGAGCAGTACTTC.

CDR3 sequence reads: CASSAAGVALDKQYF. The CDR3 region has the DNA TGTGCCAGCAGCGCCGCCGGGGTAGCCCTCGATAAGCAGTACTTC. The chain couples TRBV5-4 to TRBJ2-7; tentatively, D is TRBD2 (5 bases). The ends were cut back, 4 bases at V and 8 bases at J, with 22 bases in the middle. The germline V gene encodes CDR1 SGHNT and CDR2 YYREEE (reference sequence). The CDR3 length is 15 residues.

There are a few counts of this clone. The V and J genes are TRBV2 and TRBJ2-1, with 10 bases aligning to TRBD2. The CDR3 runs 18 residues. Germline trimming cut 7 bases from V and 0 bases from J; bases unmatched to any gene: 12. Germline CDR1 and CDR2: SNHLY and FYNNEI. In DNA, the CDR3 is TGTGCCAGCATCTTCCAGGGACTAGCGTCGACCTCCTACAATGAGCAGTTCTTC. It specifies CASIFQGLASTSYNEQFF.

The rearrangement uses TRBV14 and TRBJ1-1; a possible D gene is TRBD1 (5 bases). CDR3 length equals 15 residues. The germline CDR1 and CDR2 sequences are SGHDN and FVKESK. Trimming stripped 2 bases from V and 0 bases from J, with 10 bases between. CDR3 region: CASSQPGEMNTEAFF. DNA of the CDR3: TGTGCCAGCAGCCAACCGGGGGAGATGAACACTGAAGCTTTCTTT.

This chain connects TRBV6-6 to TRBJ2-7; perhaps TRBD1 as D (5 bases). Between the trimmed V and J ends, which lost 5 bases and 2 bases, there was a span of 10 bases. This CDR3 is built from 13 residues. Germline values: CDR1 MNHNY, CDR2 SVGAGI (reference sequence). The CDR3 DNA sequence: TGTGCCAGCAGTCTGGGGCAAACCTACGAGCAGTACTTC. It encodes CASSLGQTYEQYF.

This sequence joins TRBV7-9 and TRBJ2-3; tentatively, D is TRBD1 or TRBD2 (5 bases each). This CDR3 spans 15 amino acids. Per the germline V gene, CDR1 is SEHNR and CDR2 is FQNEAQ (reference sequence). Trimming shortened V by 5 bases and J by 0 bases, and 12 bases separated the two germline ends. The CDR3 here is CASSTPGPSTDTQYF. Here the CDR3 DNA reads TGTGCCAGCAGCACCCCGGGACCTAGCACAGATACGCAGTATTTT.

This chain joins TRBV7-2 and TRBJ2-7, with D hard to call. Germline CDR1 SGHTA, CDR2 FQGNSA. V was trimmed by 3 bases and J by 2 bases, leaving 11 bases between them. The CDR3 length is 14 residues. DNA of the CDR3: TGTGCCAGCAGCTTTGGGTCGGCCCCCTACGAGCAGTACTTC. It codes for CASSFGSAPYEQYF.

The rearrangement links TRBV19 to TRBJ2-7; D perhaps matches TRBD1 (5 bases). V shed 5 bases and J shed 0 bases, with 11 bases lying between them. This CDR3 region has 14 residues. Germline V gives CDR1 LNHDA, CDR2 SQIVND (reference sequence). As DNA, the CDR3 is TGTGCCAGTAGTGTGCCAGGGTACTCCTACGAGCAGTACTTC. Residues: CASSVPGYSYEQYF.